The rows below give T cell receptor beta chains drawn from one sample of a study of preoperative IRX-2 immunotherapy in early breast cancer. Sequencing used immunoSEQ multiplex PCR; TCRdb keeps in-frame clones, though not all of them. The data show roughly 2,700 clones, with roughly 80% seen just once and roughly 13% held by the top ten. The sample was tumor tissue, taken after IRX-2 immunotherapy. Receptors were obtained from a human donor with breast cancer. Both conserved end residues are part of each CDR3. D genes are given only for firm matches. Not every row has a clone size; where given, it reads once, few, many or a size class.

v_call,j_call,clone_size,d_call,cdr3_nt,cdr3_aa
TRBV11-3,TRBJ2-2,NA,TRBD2,TGTGCCAGCAGCTTGGGGACTAGCGGTATGACCGGGGAGCTGTTTTTT,CASSLGTSGMTGELFF
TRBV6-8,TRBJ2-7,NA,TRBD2,TGTGCCAGCAGTCCCGCCGCTAGCGGCCCCCTAGGGGAGCAGTACTTC,CASSPAASGPLGEQYF
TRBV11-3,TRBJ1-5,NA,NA,TGTGCCAGCAGCTTGATGGCCGGGGCCGAGGGGTACAATCAGCCCCAGCATTTT,CASSLMAGAEGYNQPQHF
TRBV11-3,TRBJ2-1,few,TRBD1,TGTGCCAGCAGCCCCAGGACAGGGGGACCTGAGCAGTTCTTC,CASSPRTGGPEQFF
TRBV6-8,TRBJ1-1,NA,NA,TGTGCCAGCAGTGCTGTCCTGAACACTGAAGCTTTCTTT,CASSAVLNTEAFF
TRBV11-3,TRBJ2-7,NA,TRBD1,TGTGCCAGCAGCAACGACAGGGGGGCCTACGAGCAGTACTTC,CASSNDRGAYEQYF
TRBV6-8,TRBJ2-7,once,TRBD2,TGTGCCAGCAGTGGAGGACTAGCGGGCTCCTACGAGCAGTACTTC,CASSGGLAGSYEQYF
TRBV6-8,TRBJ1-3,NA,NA,TGTGCCAGCAGATCAACTTCAGGGGTTACTGGAAACACCATATATTTT,CASRSTSGVTGNTIYF
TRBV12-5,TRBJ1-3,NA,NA,TGTGCCAGCTCCCTAGGGGTCGGGTACGGAAACACCATATATTTT,CASSLGVGYGNTIYF
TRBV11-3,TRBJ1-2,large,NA,TGTGCCAGCAGCTTCGGCCGGGCAGGGGTAGGCTACACCTTC,CASSFGRAGVGYTF
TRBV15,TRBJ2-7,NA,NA,TGTGCCACCAACGCGGGCCGCGTCTCCTACGAGCAGTACTTC,CATNAGRVSYEQYF
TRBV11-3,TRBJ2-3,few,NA,TGTGCCAGCAGCCTAATCCAGGGCTTATCATCCACAGATACGCAGTATTTT,CASSLIQGLSSTDTQYF
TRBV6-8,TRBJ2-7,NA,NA,TGTGCCCGGGACAAAGTACCCTACGAGCAGTACTTC,CARDKVPYEQYF
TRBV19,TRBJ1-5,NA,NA,TGTGCCAGTAGAGTACAGGGTAGCAATCAGCCCCAGCATTTT,CASRVQGSNQPQHF
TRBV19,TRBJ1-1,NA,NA,TGTGCCAGTGGCTTAACAAGGATAGCTTTCTTT,CASGLTRIAFF
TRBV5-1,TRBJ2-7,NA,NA,TGCGCCAGCAGCTTGGGGGGATTGAGGGACGAGCAGTACTTC,CASSLGGLRDEQYF
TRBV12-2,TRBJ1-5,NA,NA,TGTGCAAGTCGCGAGACTAGGGTGGGGCAGTCAAGGCCCCAGCATTTT,CASRETRVGQSRPQHF
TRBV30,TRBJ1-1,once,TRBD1,TGTGCCTGGTTTAGGAGACCGACAGGGCTGAACACTGAAGCTTTCTTT,CAWFRRPTGLNTEAFF
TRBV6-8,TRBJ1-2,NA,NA,TGTGCCAGCAGTGAGACCCGGAGGGTTCCGTCGGGGGGCTACACCTTC,CASSETRRVPSGGYTF
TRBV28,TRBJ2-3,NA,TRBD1,TGTGCCAGCAGTTTAGGACAGGTCAGCACAGATACGCAGTATTTT,CASSLGQVSTDTQYF
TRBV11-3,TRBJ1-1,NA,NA,TGTGCCAGCAGCTTAAAGGTAGAGAACACTGAAGCTTTCTTT,CASSLKVENTEAFF
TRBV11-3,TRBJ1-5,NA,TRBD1,TGTGCCAGCAGCTCGACAGGGGAGGGCAATCAGCCCCAGCATTTT,CASSSTGEGNQPQHF
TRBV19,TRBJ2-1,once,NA,TGTGCCAGTAGTATCCTTGGGGTAAGCGAGCAGTTCTTC,CASSILGVSEQFF
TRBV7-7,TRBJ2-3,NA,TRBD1,TGTGCCAGCAGCTTGGGACAGGGTCAGAGAGATACGCAGTATTTT,CASSLGQGQRDTQYF
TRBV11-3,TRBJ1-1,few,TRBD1,TGTGCCAGCAGCTTGGGACAGCCATCCACTGAAGCTTTCTTT,CASSLGQPSTEAFF
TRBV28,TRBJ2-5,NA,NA,TGTGCCAGCAGTTTTCTTCTAGGCAGCGGCGAGACCCAGTACTTC,CASSFLLGSGETQYF
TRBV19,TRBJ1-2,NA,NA,TGTGCCAGTAAAGGTTTATTAGGAGGGGCCGCTGGCTACACCTTC,CASKGLLGGAAGYTF
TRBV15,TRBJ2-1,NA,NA,TGTGCCACCAGCAGAGAGGCGGCGGGACGCAATGAGCAGTTCTTC,CATSREAAGRNEQFF
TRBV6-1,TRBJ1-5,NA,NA,TGTGCCAGCAGTGAAGTCAACAATCAGCCCCAGCATTTT,CASSEVNNQPQHF
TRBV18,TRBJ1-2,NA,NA,TGTGCCAGCTCACCGGTCGCACGTGATGGCTACACCTTC,CASSPVARDGYTF
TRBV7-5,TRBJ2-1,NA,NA,TGTGCCAGCAGCCGCCAGGGGGGGTCGGTAAGCCGAAACAATGAGCAGTTCTTC,CASSRQGGSVSRNNEQFF
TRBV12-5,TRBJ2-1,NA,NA,TGTGCCACCGGAGAGAATCCCCCCTACAATGAGCAGTTCTTC,CATGENPPYNEQFF
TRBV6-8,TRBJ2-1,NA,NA,TGTGCCAGCAGTGCAAGGGTAGGGGGGGATGAGCAGTTCTTC,CASSARVGGDEQFF
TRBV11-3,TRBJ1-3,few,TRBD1,TGTGCCAGCAGATTGGACAGGAAATCCTCTGGAAACACCATATATTTT,CASRLDRKSSGNTIYF
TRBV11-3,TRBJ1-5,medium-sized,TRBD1,TGTGCCAGCAGCCTAGACAGGGGGCAGCTTCAGCCCCAGCATTTT,CASSLDRGQLQPQHF
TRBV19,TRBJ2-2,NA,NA,TGTGCCAGTAGCCCAATGGGGGGAGCGATCACCGGGGAGCTGTTTTTT,CASSPMGGAITGELFF
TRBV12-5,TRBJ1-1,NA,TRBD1,TGTGCCAGCGGAAGCGACAGGGGGAAAACTGAAGCTTTCTTT,CASGSDRGKTEAFF